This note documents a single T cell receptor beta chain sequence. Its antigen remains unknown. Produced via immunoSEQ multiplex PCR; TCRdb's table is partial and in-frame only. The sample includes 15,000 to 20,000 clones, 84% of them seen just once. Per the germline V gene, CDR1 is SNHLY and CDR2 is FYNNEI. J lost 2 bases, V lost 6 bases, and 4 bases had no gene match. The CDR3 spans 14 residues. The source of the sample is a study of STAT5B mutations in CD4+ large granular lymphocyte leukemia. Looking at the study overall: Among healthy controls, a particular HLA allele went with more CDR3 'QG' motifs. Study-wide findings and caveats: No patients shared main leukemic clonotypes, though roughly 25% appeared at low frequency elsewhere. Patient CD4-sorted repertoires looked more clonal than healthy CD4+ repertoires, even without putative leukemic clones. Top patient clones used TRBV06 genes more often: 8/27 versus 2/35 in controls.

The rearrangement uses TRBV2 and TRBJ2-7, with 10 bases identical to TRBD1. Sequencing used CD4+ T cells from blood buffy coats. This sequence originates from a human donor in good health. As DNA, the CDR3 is TGTGCCAGCAGCGACAGGGGGCAGGCCTACGAGCAGTACTTC. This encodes CASSDRGQAYEQYF.